Listed below are T cell receptor beta chains from one sample, sequenced in a study of T-cell memory formation after mild COVID-19. MiXCR, run by TCRdb on the 5' RACE reads, gives a single entry per CDR3 protein. The table lists about 270,000 distinct CDR3 sequences, around 15% of them singletons. Specimen: PBMCs or a T cell subset sorted from them (not recorded which). Receptors originate from a man younger than 35 who had mild COVID-19 (a few samples of this study predate the infection). Cell type and time point are not known. The CDR3 runs from the conserved cysteine through the conserved F or W. Fields, in order: V gene, clone size, J gene, D gene, CDR3 protein, CDR3 DNA. D genes are given only for firm matches. Some rows have no size entry. The others give once, few or many, or a class for an expanded clone.

V: TRBV19; size: -; J: TRBJ1-6; D: TRBD1; CDR3: CASSNFLAGGVSPLHF; DNA: TGTGCCAGTAGTAATTTCTTGGCAGGGGGCGTCTCACCCCTCCACTTT
V: TRBV12-3/TRBV12-4; size: -; J: TRBJ2-5; D: -; CDR3: CASSKVGSQETQYF; DNA: TGTGCCAGCAGTAAGGTCGGCAGCCAAGAGACCCAGTACTTC
V: TRBV6-5; size: few; J: TRBJ1-5; D: -; CDR3: CASSYSRGFSQWPQHF; DNA: TGTGCCAGCAGTTACTCGCGGGGTTTCTCCCAATGGCCCCAGCATTTT
V: TRBV4-1; size: few; J: TRBJ2-2; D: -; CDR3: CASSRPRGSNTGELFF; DNA: TGCGCCAGCAGCCGACCCAGGGGCTCGAACACCGGGGAGCTGTTTTTT
V: TRBV21-1; size: -; J: TRBJ1-3; D: -; CDR3: CASSPHGDRGIGNTIYF; DNA: TGTGCCAGCAGCCCCCACGGAGACAGGGGGATTGGAAACACCATATATTTT
V: TRBV6-2/TRBV6-3; size: many; J: TRBJ1-5; D: -; CDR3: CASSPIPTRGVYQPQHF; DNA: TGTGCCAGCAGCCCAATCCCGACTCGGGGGGTTTATCAGCCCCAGCATTTT
V: TRBV7-2; size: -; J: TRBJ1-1; D: TRBD1; CDR3: CASSMDRGNTEAFF; DNA: TGTGCCAGCAGCATGGACAGGGGTAACACTGAAGCTTTCTTT
V: TRBV20-1; size: few; J: TRBJ2-2; D: -; CDR3: CSARRMEPAGELFF; DNA: TGCAGTGCTAGGCGAATGGAACCGGCCGGGGAGCTGTTTTTT
V: TRBV5-6; size: -; J: TRBJ1-2; D: TRBD1; CDR3: CASSYPFGDRDYGYTF; DNA: TGTGCCAGCAGCTACCCCTTTGGGGACAGGGACTATGGCTACACCTTC
V: TRBV6-2/TRBV6-3; size: once; J: TRBJ1-2; D: -; CDR3: CASSSPGVYGYTF; DNA: TGTGCCAGCAGTAGCCCCGGCGTTTATGGCTACACCTTC
V: TRBV12-3/TRBV12-4; size: few; J: TRBJ2-3; D: -; CDR3: CASSHNEDTQYF; DNA: TGTGCCAGCAGCCACAATGAAGATACGCAGTATTTT
V: TRBV4-2; size: few; J: TRBJ1-2; D: -; CDR3: CASSQDRQDPNYGYTF; DNA: TGTGCCAGCAGCCAAGATCGACAGGACCCTAACTATGGCTACACCTTC
V: TRBV12-3/TRBV12-4; size: few; J: TRBJ2-5; D: -; CDR3: CASSLVASGTQYF; DNA: TGTGCCAGCAGTTTAGTGGCCTCCGGGACCCAGTACTTC
V: TRBV2; size: few; J: TRBJ1-1; D: -; CDR3: CASSYQSSDTEAFF; DNA: TGTGCCAGCAGTTACCAGTCCAGCGACACTGAAGCTTTCTTT
V: TRBV5-4; size: few; J: TRBJ2-6; D: -; CDR3: CASLFGPGANVLTF; DNA: TGTGCCAGCCTATTTGGGCCAGGGGCCAACGTCCTGACTTTC
V: TRBV7-2; size: -; J: TRBJ2-3; D: -; CDR3: CASSLQEGQLADTQYF; DNA: TGTGCCAGCAGCCTACAGGAAGGCCAGCTCGCGGATACGCAGTATTTT
V: TRBV6-6; size: few; J: TRBJ2-5; D: TRBD1; CDR3: CASREPDRRETQYF; DNA: TGTGCCAGCAGAGAACCGGACAGGCGGGAGACCCAGTACTTC
V: TRBV20-1; size: few; J: TRBJ2-5; D: -; CDR3: CSAPLPTVAEETQYF; DNA: TGCAGTGCCCCCCTCCCGACTGTAGCAGAGGAGACCCAGTACTTC
V: TRBV7-2; size: -; J: TRBJ2-2; D: TRBD2; CDR3: CASSSSLAGGPGELFF; DNA: TGTGCCAGCAGCTCCAGCCTAGCGGGGGGCCCCGGGGAGCTGTTTTTT
V: TRBV4-2; size: few; J: TRBJ2-7; D: -; CDR3: CASSQDVPYEQYF; DNA: TGTGCCAGCAGCCAAGATGTTCCCTACGAGCAGTACTTC
V: TRBV6-5; size: few; J: TRBJ2-3; D: -; CDR3: CASSYRASTDTQYF; DNA: TGTGCCAGCAGTTACAGGGCTAGCACAGATACGCAGTATTTT
V: TRBV20-1; size: many; J: TRBJ2-4; D: TRBD2; CDR3: CSASEASGRVTKNIQYF; DNA: TGCAGTGCGTCAGAGGCTAGCGGGAGGGTTACCAAAAACATTCAGTACTTC
V: TRBV7-6; size: few; J: TRBJ2-5; D: -; CDR3: CASSLDLVEETQYF; DNA: TGTGCCAGCAGCTTAGATCTCGTGGAAGAGACCCAGTACTTC
V: TRBV7-2; size: many; J: TRBJ2-7; D: -; CDR3: CASSLALGYEQYF; DNA: TGTGCCAGCAGCTTAGCGCTGGGTTACGAGCAGTACTTC
V: TRBV7-9; size: few; J: TRBJ2-2; D: -; CDR3: CASSSPFGNTGELFF; DNA: TGTGCCAGCAGCTCCCCCTTTGGGAACACCGGGGAGCTGTTTTTT
V: TRBV5-1; size: few; J: TRBJ1-2; D: TRBD1; CDR3: CASTNRTGGNGYTF; DNA: TGCGCCAGCACAAACAGGACAGGGGGGAATGGCTACACCTTC
V: TRBV11-2; size: few; J: TRBJ2-5; D: -; CDR3: CASREGRWDQETQYF; DNA: TGTGCCAGCAGGGAGGGGCGTTGGGACCAAGAGACCCAGTACTTC
V: TRBV7-2; size: -; J: TRBJ1-2; D: -; CDR3: CASSLARDISGYTF; DNA: TGTGCCAGCAGCTTAGCGAGGGACATCAGTGGCTACACCTTC
V: TRBV3-1; size: -; J: TRBJ2-5; D: TRBD2; CDR3: CASSFRVLAEETQYF; DNA: TGTGCCAGCAGCTTTAGGGTACTAGCGGAAGAGACCCAGTACTTC
V: TRBV2; size: few; J: TRBJ1-1; D: -; CDR3: CASSEGTGLGTEAFF; DNA: TGTGCCAGCAGTGAAGGCACAGGGTTAGGGACTGAAGCTTTCTTT
V: TRBV12-3/TRBV12-4; size: -; J: TRBJ2-3; D: -; CDR3: CASGHGDTQYF; DNA: TGTGCCAGCGGGCATGGGGATACGCAGTATTTT
V: TRBV5-1; size: -; J: TRBJ2-1; D: TRBD1; CDR3: CASSSRGQGLKDEQFF; DNA: TGCGCCAGCAGCTCGCGGGGACAGGGCCTTAAGGATGAGCAGTTCTTC
V: TRBV6-5; size: many; J: TRBJ2-1; D: -; CDR3: CASKERSSPMSSYNEQFF; DNA: TGTGCCAGCAAGGAGCGCTCAAGCCCCATGAGCTCCTACAATGAGCAGTTCTTC
V: TRBV10-3; size: -; J: TRBJ2-7; D: -; CDR3: CAISEGRIMDEQYF; DNA: TGTGCCATCAGTGAGGGCAGAATAATGGACGAGCAGTACTTC
V: TRBV18; size: -; J: TRBJ1-2; D: -; CDR3: CASSPPGIPFRGYTF; DNA: TGTGCCAGCTCACCACCCGGGATACCCTTTCGCGGCTACACCTTC
V: TRBV5-1; size: few; J: TRBJ2-7; D: -; CDR3: CASSSQGGAYEQYF; DNA: TGCGCCAGCAGCTCACAGGGGGGGGCCTACGAGCAGTACTTC
V: TRBV4-2; size: few; J: TRBJ1-1; D: TRBD1; CDR3: CASSPTGGGTEAFF; DNA: TGTGCCAGCAGCCCGACAGGGGGTGGTACTGAAGCTTTCTTT
V: TRBV3-1; size: few; J: TRBJ2-5; D: TRBD2; CDR3: CASSPLPGLAGVTGETQYF; DNA: TGTGCCAGCAGCCCGCTTCCGGGACTAGCGGGGGTCACGGGAGAGACCCAGTACTTC
V: TRBV6-5; size: many; J: TRBJ2-3; D: -; CDR3: CASSYDTDTQYF; DNA: TGTGCCAGCAGTTACGATACAGATACGCAGTATTTT
V: TRBV5-1; size: -; J: TRBJ1-1; D: TRBD1; CDR3: CASSTGTAFMNTEAFF; DNA: TGCGCCAGCAGCACCGGGACAGCTTTCATGAACACTGAAGCTTTCTTT
V: TRBV20-1; size: -; J: TRBJ2-3; D: -; CDR3: CSAGGISTDTQYF; DNA: TGCAGTGCTGGGGGCATTAGCACAGATACGCAGTATTTT
V: TRBV10-3; size: few; J: TRBJ1-3; D: -; CDR3: CAIGGNTIYF; DNA: TGTGCCATCGGTGGAAACACCATATATTTT
V: TRBV6-2/TRBV6-3; size: -; J: TRBJ2-3; D: -; CDR3: CASRFGGQSTQYF; DNA: TGTGCCAGCAGATTCGGGGGACAGTCTACGCAGTATTTT
V: TRBV4-1; size: -; J: TRBJ1-1; D: -; CDR3: CASSQVFGGEAFF; DNA: TGCGCCAGCAGCCAAGTCTTCGGGGGTGAAGCTTTCTTT
V: TRBV6-1; size: -; J: TRBJ1-6; D: -; CDR3: CASLIRGNSPLHF; DNA: TGTGCCAGCTTAATACGGGGCAATTCACCCCTCCACTTT
V: TRBV5-4; size: few; J: TRBJ1-2; D: -; CDR3: CASSLAVADANYGYTF; DNA: TGTGCCAGCAGCTTGGCCGTTGCGGATGCTAACTATGGCTACACCTTC
V: TRBV19; size: -; J: TRBJ2-2; D: -; CDR3: CASSIQGTGELFF; DNA: TGTGCCAGTAGTATCCAGGGGACCGGGGAGCTGTTTTTT
V: TRBV12-3/TRBV12-4; size: -; J: TRBJ2-1; D: -; CDR3: CASSSPAGTGHNEQFF; DNA: TGTGCCAGCAGTTCTCCCGCCGGGACTGGCCACAATGAGCAGTTCTTC
V: TRBV29-1; size: many; J: TRBJ1-1; D: -; CDR3: CSVVGGTEAFF; DNA: TGCAGCGTTGTAGGGGGCACTGAAGCTTTCTTT
V: TRBV4-2; size: few; J: TRBJ2-5; D: -; CDR3: CASSQEGDWAQYF; DNA: TGTGCCAGCAGCCAAGAGGGAGATTGGGCCCAGTACTTC
V: TRBV18; size: few; J: TRBJ1-1; D: -; CDR3: CASSPVGGMGMNTEAFF; DNA: TGTGCCAGCTCACCTGTCGGGGGGATGGGAATGAACACTGAAGCTTTCTTT
V: TRBV5-1; size: few; J: TRBJ2-4; D: TRBD1; CDR3: CASSIGTGDQNIQYF; DNA: TGCGCCAGCAGCATAGGGACAGGGGACCAAAACATTCAGTACTTC
V: TRBV5-1; size: few; J: TRBJ2-3; D: TRBD2; CDR3: CASSYVSGGIDTQYF; DNA: TGCGCCAGCAGCTACGTTAGCGGGGGCATAGATACGCAGTATTTT
V: TRBV5-8; size: -; J: TRBJ2-2; D: -; CDR3: CASSLSFVRGNTGELFF; DNA: TGTGCCAGCAGCTTGTCGTTTGTTAGGGGAAACACCGGGGAGCTGTTTTTT
V: TRBV29-1; size: few; J: TRBJ2-1; D: TRBD2; CDR3: CSGLGLGLNEQFF; DNA: TGCAGCGGCCTCGGACTAGGATTGAATGAGCAGTTCTTC
V: TRBV5-1; size: -; J: TRBJ1-2; D: -; CDR3: CASSLDLRGQRTAGYTF; DNA: TGCGCCAGCAGCTTGGATCTCCGGGGTCAAAGGACGGCTGGCTACACCTTC
V: TRBV7-2; size: many; J: TRBJ2-5; D: -; CDR3: CASSSSYQETQYF; DNA: TGTGCCAGCAGCTCATCTTACCAAGAGACCCAGTACTTC
V: TRBV9; size: -; J: TRBJ2-1; D: -; CDR3: CASSVVSNEQFF; DNA: TGTGCCAGCAGCGTAGTTTCGAATGAGCAGTTCTTC
V: TRBV6-2/TRBV6-3; size: few; J: TRBJ1-6; D: TRBD1; CDR3: CASSRGQLNSPLHF; DNA: TGTGCCAGCTCCCGGGGACAGCTAAATTCACCCCTCCACTTT